The 21 T cell receptor beta chains below all came from one sample that was sequenced in a study of cytomegalovirus exposure and HLA in healthy donors. The PCR used 60 Vbeta and 13 Jbeta primers. The repertoire was sequenced with immunoSEQ multiplex PCR; TCRdb's copy has only in-frame clones and lacks some. The sample table sets out around 130,000 clones. Sequencing input: PBMCs. Receptors originate from a woman aged 60-70 years in good health and CMV-seronegative.

This sequence joins TRBV11-1 and TRBJ1-4; 7 bases fit TRBD1. The length of the CDR3 is 15 residues. The germline CDR1 and CDR2 sequences are SGHAT and FQDESV (reference sequence). J lost 7 bases, V lost 4 bases, and 9 bases had no gene match. For the CDR3, the DNA is TGTGCCAGCAGCTCACCGCGACAGGGAAGTGAAAAACTGTTTTTT. Its protein product is CASSSPRQGSEKLFF.

This chain connects TRBV7-9 to TRBJ1-6; 7 nucleotides agree with TRBD1. Trimming took 5 bases from V and 7 from J; bases not matched to a gene: 5. This CDR3 region has 14 residues. From germline, CDR1 is SEHNR and CDR2 FQNEAQ (reference sequence). CDR3: CASSPQGSNSPLHF. The CDR3 DNA is TGTGCCAGCAGCCCACAGGGGTCGAATTCACCCCTCCACTTT.

The chain has TRBV27 and TRBJ1-3; D is unresolved. Germline assignment: CDR1 MNHEY and CDR2 SMNVEV (reference sequence). The germline V and J ends were trimmed by 6 bases and 4 bases, with 10 bases remaining between them. This CDR3 is built from 13 residues. The CDR3 is CASSPVLGNTIYF. CDR3 DNA sequence: TGTGCCAGCAGCCCGGTATTGGGAAACACCATATATTTT.

The chain recombines TRBV6-4 with TRBJ2-1; D possibly corresponds to TRBD1 (5 bases). V shed 2 bases and J shed 8 bases, with 10 bases lying between them. CDR1 MRHNA and CDR2 SNTAGT come from the germline V gene. The CDR3 extends over 13 amino acids. The CDR3 DNA is TGTGCCAGCAGTGACCCGACAGTCCATGAGCAGTTCTTC. Residues: CASSDPTVHEQFF.

The CDR3 nucleotides are TGTGCCAGCAGCCAAGAGCTCCGGGGTGAGCAGTTCTTC. Translation gives CASSQELRGEQFF. The chain carries TRBV14 and TRBJ2-1; tentative D call: TRBD2 (5 bases). The germline V and J ends were trimmed by 0 bases and 9 bases, with 9 bases remaining between them. This CDR3 comprises 13 residues. Germline assignment: CDR1 SGHDN and CDR2 FVKESK.

The rearrangement links TRBV5-1 to TRBJ2-1; no firm D call. Between the trimmed V and J ends, which lost 0 bases and 8 bases, there was a span of 12 bases. The CDR3 contains 14 residues. Germline V lookup: CDR1 SGHRS, CDR2 YFSETQ. CDR3 nucleotide sequence: TGCGCCAGCAGCTTGGGACTCCCGGTGGATGAGCAGTTCTTC. This encodes CASSLGLPVDEQFF.

The chain recombines TRBV5-1 with TRBJ2-3; 7 bases map to TRBD1. The V and J ends lost 0 bases and 0 bases, in that order; junction bases with no gene match: 10. This CDR3 has 18 residues. CDR1 is SGHRS, CDR2 YFSETQ, per germline. The CDR3 loop reads CASSLARDRTHSTDTQYF. The CDR3, as DNA: TGCGCCAGCAGCTTGGCAAGGGACAGAACGCATAGCACAGATACGCAGTATTTT.

The V and J genes are TRBV5-6 and TRBJ2-7, with 7 bases identical to TRBD2. CDR1 is SGHDT, CDR2 YYEEEE, per germline. The CDR3 is 15 amino acids. V gave up 0 bases and J gave up 2 bases; unmatched junction bases: 5. Here the CDR3 reads CASSLEGGNPYEQYF. CDR3 nucleotides: TGTGCCAGCAGCTTGGAGGGAGGGAATCCCTACGAGCAGTACTTC.

V usage is TRBV27 and J usage is TRBJ2-3; 8 bases match TRBD2. This CDR3 region has 14 residues. Germline V gene lookup returns CDR1 MNHEY and CDR2 SMNVEV (reference sequence). V shed 6 bases, J shed 3 bases, and the junction held 5 bases outside the gene matches. CDR3 amino acids: CASSSGRGTDTQYF. CDR3 DNA sequence: TGTGCCAGCAGCAGCGGGAGAGGGACAGATACGCAGTATTTT.

The chain uses TRBV19 and TRBJ1-2, with unresolved D. Trimming removed 3 bases from V and 4 bases from J, with 9 bases in between. This CDR3 is built from 13 residues. The germline gives CDR1 LNHDA, CDR2 SQIVND (reference sequence). The CDR3 coding sequence is TGTGCCAGTAGTATGGGAGGATTCTATGGCTACACCTTC. Its translation is CASSMGGFYGYTF.

This rearrangement joins TRBV7-9 to TRBJ1-1; TRBD1 is a possible D gene (5 bases). The CDR3 runs to 13 residues. From germline, CDR1 is SEHNR and CDR2 FQNEAQ (reference sequence). Between the trimmed V and J ends, which lost 7 bases and 1 base, there was a span of 10 bases. CDR3 region: CASTLTANTEAFF. CDR3 bases: TGTGCCAGCACCTTGACAGCGAACACTGAAGCTTTCTTT.

The CDR3 DNA sequence: TGCGCCAGCAGCCCCCAGGGGAACACCGGGGAGCTGTTTTTT. It is translated as CASSPQGNTGELFF. The rearrangement uses TRBV5-1 and TRBJ2-2; perhaps TRBD1 as D (5 bases). CDR3 size: 14 residues. V lost 4 bases and J 1 base, leaving 8 bases between the germline ends. Germline V CDR1 and CDR2: SGHRS, YFSETQ.

The chain combines TRBV5-6 with TRBJ1-2; D is undetermined. The germline V and J ends were trimmed by 4 bases and 2 bases, with 12 bases remaining between them. The germline V gene encodes CDR1 SGHDT and CDR2 YYEEEE. There are 14 residues in the CDR3. The DNA for the CDR3 is TGTGCCAGCAGCCAAGCCCTAGGAAACTATGGCTACACCTTC. Translated: CASSQALGNYGYTF.

The V and J genes are TRBV5-1 and TRBJ2-7, with 10 nucleotides matching TRBD2. Per the germline V gene, CDR1 is SGHRS and CDR2 is YFSETQ. Trimming cost V 5 bases and J 1 base; bases outside gene matches: 6. The CDR3 length is 15 residues. In nucleotides, the CDR3 is TGCGCCAGCAGTAGGACTAGCGGAACATCCTACGAGCAGTACTTC. Its translation is CASSRTSGTSYEQYF.

The rearrangement links TRBV6-5 to TRBJ2-7; 7 bases are shared with TRBD1. CDR1 is MNHEY, CDR2 SVGAGI, per germline. The J segment lost 4 bases and the V segment lost 2 bases, leaving 5 bases of the junction unmatched. CDR3 length: 14 residues. CDR3 nucleotide sequence: TGTGCCAGCAGTTACACCTTACAGGGGTACGAGCAGTACTTC. Amino acid sequence: CASSYTLQGYEQYF.

The chain couples TRBV28 to TRBJ1-6; 8 bases agree with TRBD1. The CDR3 has 15 residues. CDR1 is MDHEN, CDR2 SYDVKM, per germline. Unmatched junction bases numbered 6, after V lost 5 bases and J lost 6 bases. The CDR3 sequence is CASSVDRGGNSPLHF. The CDR3 coding sequence is TGTGCCAGCAGTGTAGACAGGGGCGGTAATTCACCCCTCCACTTT.

This chain connects TRBV5-1 to TRBJ2-7; D call uncertain. This CDR3 region has 13 residues. Trimming removed 0 bases from V and 3 bases from J, with 7 bases in between. The germline V gene encodes CDR1 SGHRS and CDR2 YFSETQ. DNA of the CDR3: TGCGCCAGCAGCTTGGACATTTTCTACGAGCAGTACTTC. This translates into CASSLDIFYEQYF.

The V call is TRBV19, the J call TRBJ2-5; maybe TRBD2 (5 bases). The germline V gene has CDR1 LNHDA and CDR2 SQIVND (reference sequence). This CDR3 contains 16 residues. The ends were cut back, 5 bases at V and 0 bases at J, with 16 bases in the middle. In DNA, the CDR3 is TGTGCCAGTAGTCCTCTGGGAGAAGCGAACCAAGAGACCCAGTACTTC. Its protein product is CASSPLGEANQETQYF.

The gene calls are TRBV10-3 and TRBJ2-5, with a possible D match to TRBD1 (6 bases). V lost 3 bases, J lost 5 bases, and 13 bases lay in between. The V gene's germline CDR1 is ENHRY and CDR2 SYGVKD. The CDR3 consists of 14 residues. CDR3 region: CAISDPQGYETQYF. In nucleotides, the CDR3 is TGTGCCATCAGTGACCCACAGGGCTACGAGACCCAGTACTTC.

The chain has TRBV6-1 and TRBJ2-1; TRBD2 agrees at 7 bases. The CDR3 runs to 13 residues. Trimming took 8 bases from V and 3 from J; bases not matched to a gene: 4. CDR1 MNHNS and CDR2 SASEGT come from the germline V gene. The CDR3 nucleotides read TGTGCCAGCCTGACTAGCAACTACAATGAGCAGTTCTTC. It codes for CASLTSNYNEQFF.

The chain couples TRBV7-8 to TRBJ2-1, with 8 bases matching TRBD2. The CDR3 length is 17 residues. The J segment lost 8 bases and the V segment lost 0 bases, leaving 12 bases of the junction unmatched. In germline, CDR1 is SGHVS, CDR2 FQNEAQ. The CDR3 loop reads CASSLAGWRAGADEQFF. CDR3 DNA sequence: TGTGCCAGCAGCTTAGCGGGATGGAGAGCGGGAGCTGATGAGCAGTTCTTC.